This T cell receptor beta chain emerged from a study of T-cell reconstitution after alpha-beta-depleted transplantation in children. This CDR3 has 14 amino acids. The V end lost 2 bases, the J end lost 5 bases, and 12 bases lay between the germline ends. The germline V gene encodes CDR1 SGHTA and CDR2 FQGNSA. For TCRbeta, the library was prepared with unique molecular identifiers. Using its own MiXCR run on the PCR reads, TCRdb lists one record per CDR3 protein. The sample includes fewer than 550,000 distinct CDR3 sequences, more than 9.5% seen only once; the top ten take approximately 14%. Material: PBMCs, mostly from graft donor cells, obtained 180 days after TCRalphabeta/CD19-depleted stem cell transplant. The rearrangement uses TRBV7-2 and TRBJ2-5; D gene ambiguous. The sequence was collected from a female patient aged 2-9 years who had a stem cell transplant for aplastic anemia, so the T cells may come from the graft donor. This chain's CDR3 is CASSLLPIGETQYF. As DNA, the CDR3 is TGTGCCAGCAGCTTACTACCCATAGGGGAGACCCAGTACTTC.